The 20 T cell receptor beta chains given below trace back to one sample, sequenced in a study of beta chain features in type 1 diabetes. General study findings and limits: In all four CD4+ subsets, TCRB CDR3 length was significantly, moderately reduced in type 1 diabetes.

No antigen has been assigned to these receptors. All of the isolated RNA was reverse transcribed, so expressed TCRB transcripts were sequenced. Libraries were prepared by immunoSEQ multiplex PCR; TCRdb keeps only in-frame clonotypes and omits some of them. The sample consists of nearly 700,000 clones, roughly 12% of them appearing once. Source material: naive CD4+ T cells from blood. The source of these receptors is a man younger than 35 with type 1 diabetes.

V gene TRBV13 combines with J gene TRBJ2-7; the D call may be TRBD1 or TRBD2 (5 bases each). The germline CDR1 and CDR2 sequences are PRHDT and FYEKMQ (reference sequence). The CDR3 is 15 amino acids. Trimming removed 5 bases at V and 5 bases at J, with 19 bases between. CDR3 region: CASSPSSGGEDEQYF. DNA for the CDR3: TGTGCCAGCAGCCCTTCGAGTGGGGGTGAGGACGAGCAGTACTTC.

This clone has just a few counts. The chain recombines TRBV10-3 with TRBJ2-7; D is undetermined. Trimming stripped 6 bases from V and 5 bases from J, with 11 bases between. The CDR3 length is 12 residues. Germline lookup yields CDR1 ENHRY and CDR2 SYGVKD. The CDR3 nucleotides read TGTGCCATCAGCCCCCGTGCCGACGAGCAGTACTTC. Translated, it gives CAISPRADEQYF.

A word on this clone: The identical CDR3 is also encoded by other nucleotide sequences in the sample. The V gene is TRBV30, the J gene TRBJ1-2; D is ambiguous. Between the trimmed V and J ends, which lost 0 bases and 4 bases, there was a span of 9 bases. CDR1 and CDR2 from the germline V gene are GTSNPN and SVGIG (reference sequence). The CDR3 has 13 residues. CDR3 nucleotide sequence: TGTGCCTGGAGTGTAAGGGCCGGCTATGGCTACACCTTC. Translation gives CAWSVRAGYGYTF.

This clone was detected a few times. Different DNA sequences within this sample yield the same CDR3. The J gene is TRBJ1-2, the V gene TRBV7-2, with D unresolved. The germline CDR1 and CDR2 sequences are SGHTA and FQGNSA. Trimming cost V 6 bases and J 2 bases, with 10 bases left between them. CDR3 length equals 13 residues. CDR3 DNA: TGTGCCAGCAGTTCAGACGGAAACTATGGCTACACCTTC. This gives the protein CASSSDGNYGYTF. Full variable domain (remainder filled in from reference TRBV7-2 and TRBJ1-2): GAGVSQSPSNKVTEKGKDVELRCDPISGHTALYWYRQSLGQGLEFLIYFQGNSAPDKSGLPSDRFSAERTGGSVSTLTIQRTQQEDSAVYLCASSSDGNYGYTFGSGTRLTVV.

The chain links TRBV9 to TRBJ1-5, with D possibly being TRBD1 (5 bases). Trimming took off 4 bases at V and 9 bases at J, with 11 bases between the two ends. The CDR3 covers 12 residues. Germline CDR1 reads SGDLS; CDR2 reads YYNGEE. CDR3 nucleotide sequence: TGTGCCAGCAGCCCGGGACTGCGGCCCCAGCATTTT. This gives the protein CASSPGLRPQHF.

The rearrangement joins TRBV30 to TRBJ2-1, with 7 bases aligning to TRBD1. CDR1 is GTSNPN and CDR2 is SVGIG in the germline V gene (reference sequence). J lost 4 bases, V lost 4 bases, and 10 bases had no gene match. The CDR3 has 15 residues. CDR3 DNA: TGTGCCTGGAAGAGAGGGACAGCGAATTACAATGAGCAGTTCTTC. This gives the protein CAWKRGTANYNEQFF.

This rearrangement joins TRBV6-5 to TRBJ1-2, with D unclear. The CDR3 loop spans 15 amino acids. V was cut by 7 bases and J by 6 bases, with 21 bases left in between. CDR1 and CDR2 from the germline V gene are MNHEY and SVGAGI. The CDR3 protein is CASTRPGSPPDGYTF. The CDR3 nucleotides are TGTGCCAGCACTCGACCGGGGTCCCCGCCGGATGGCTACACCTTC.

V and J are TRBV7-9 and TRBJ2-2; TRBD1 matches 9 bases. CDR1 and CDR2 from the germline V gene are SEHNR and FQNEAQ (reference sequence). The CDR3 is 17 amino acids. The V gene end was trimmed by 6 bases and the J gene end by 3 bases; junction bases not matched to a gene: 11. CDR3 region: CASRDQGQGSDTGELFF. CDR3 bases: TGTGCCAGCAGGGACCAAGGACAGGGGTCGGACACCGGGGAGCTGTTTTTT.

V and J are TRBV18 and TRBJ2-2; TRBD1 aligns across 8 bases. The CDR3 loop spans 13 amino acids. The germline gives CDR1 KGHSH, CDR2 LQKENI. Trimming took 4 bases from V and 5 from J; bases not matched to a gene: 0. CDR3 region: CASSRQGTGELFF. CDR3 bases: TGTGCCAGCTCACGACAGGGGACCGGGGAGCTGTTTTTT.

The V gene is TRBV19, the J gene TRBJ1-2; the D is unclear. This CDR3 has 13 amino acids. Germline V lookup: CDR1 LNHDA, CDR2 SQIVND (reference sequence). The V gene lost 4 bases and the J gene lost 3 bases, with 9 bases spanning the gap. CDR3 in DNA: TGTGCCAGTAGTAAGGCCGACCACTATGGCTACACCTTC. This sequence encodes CASSKADHYGYTF.

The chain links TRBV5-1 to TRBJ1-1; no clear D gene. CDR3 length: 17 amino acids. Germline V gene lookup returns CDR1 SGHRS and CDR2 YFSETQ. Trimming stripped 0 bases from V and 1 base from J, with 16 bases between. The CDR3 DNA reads TGCGCCAGCAGCTTGGGATCCGGGTATCTTTCGAACACTGAAGCTTTCTTT. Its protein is CASSLGSGYLSNTEAFF.

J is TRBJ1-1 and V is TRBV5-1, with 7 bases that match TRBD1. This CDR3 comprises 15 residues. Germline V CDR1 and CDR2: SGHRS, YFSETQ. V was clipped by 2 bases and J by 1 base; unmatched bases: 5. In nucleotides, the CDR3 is TGCGCCAGCAGCTTACTGGGACAGCCGAACACTGAAGCTTTCTTT. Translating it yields CASSLLGQPNTEAFF.

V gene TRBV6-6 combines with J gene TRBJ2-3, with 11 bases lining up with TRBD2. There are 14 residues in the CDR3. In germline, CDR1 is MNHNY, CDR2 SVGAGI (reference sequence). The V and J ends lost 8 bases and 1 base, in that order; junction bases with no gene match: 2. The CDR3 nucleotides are TGTGCCAGCCGACTAGCGGGGCGCACAGATACGCAGTATTTT. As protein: CASRLAGRTDTQYF.

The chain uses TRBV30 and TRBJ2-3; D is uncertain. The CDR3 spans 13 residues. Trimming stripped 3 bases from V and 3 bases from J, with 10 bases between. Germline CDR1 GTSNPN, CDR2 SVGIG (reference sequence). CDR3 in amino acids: CAWSPVGTDTQYF. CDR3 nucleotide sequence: TGTGCCTGGAGCCCCGTCGGGACAGATACGCAGTATTTT.

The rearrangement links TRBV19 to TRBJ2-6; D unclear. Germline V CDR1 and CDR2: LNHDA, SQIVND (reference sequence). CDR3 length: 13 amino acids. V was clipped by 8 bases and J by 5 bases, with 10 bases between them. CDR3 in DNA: TGTGCCAGTCAGTATGAGTGGGCCAACGTCCTGACTTTC. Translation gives CASQYEWANVLTF.

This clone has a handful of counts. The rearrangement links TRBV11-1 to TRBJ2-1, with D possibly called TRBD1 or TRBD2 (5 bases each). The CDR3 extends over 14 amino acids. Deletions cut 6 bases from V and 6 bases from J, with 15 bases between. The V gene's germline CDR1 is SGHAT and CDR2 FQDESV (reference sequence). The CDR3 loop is CASRTPLGTNEQFF. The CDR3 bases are TGTGCCAGCAGGACACCCTTAGGGACCAATGAGCAGTTCTTC.

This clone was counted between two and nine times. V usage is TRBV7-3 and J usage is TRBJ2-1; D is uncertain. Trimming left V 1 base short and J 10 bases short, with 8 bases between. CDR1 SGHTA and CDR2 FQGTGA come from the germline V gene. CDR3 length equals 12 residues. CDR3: CASSLMTREQFF. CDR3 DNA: TGTGCCAGCAGCTTAATGACGAGAGAGCAGTTCTTC.

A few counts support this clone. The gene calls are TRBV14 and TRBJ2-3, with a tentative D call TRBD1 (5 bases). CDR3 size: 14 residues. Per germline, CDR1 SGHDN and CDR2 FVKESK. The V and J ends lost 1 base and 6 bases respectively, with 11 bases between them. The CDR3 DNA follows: TGTGCCAGCAGCCAAGTTGGGGCAGGGGATACGCAGTATTTT. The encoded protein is CASSQVGAGDTQYF.

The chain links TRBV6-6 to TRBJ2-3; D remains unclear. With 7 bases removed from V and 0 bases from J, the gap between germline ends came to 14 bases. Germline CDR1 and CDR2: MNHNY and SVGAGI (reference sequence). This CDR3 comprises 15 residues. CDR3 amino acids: CASTPSPVSTDTQYF. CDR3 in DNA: TGTGCCAGCACCCCTTCCCCGGTCAGCACAGATACGCAGTATTTT.

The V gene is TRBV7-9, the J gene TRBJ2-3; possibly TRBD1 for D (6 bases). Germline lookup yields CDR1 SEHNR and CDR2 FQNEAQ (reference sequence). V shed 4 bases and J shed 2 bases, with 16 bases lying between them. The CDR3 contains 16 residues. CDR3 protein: CASSSPGTHSTDTQYF. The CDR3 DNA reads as TGTGCCAGCAGCTCCCCCGGGACACACTCCACAGATACGCAGTATTTT.